This TCR beta chain was documented in a study of type 1 and type 2 diabetes patients. Study background: T cells were magnetically sorted from PBMCs as CD4+ or CD8+ subsets.

Broader study findings: Some T1D-only expanded clones might appear in more T2D or control samples. Type 2 diabetes and control samples shared highly correlated V and J usage, averaging around 0.97.

Germline-derived CDR1 and CDR2 are KGHDR and SFDVKD. V lost 4 bases to trimming and J lost 5 bases, with 17 bases between them. This CDR3 spans 16 amino acids. This clonotype has a handful of counts. Its antigen remains unknown. Each diabetic donor fulfilled classification criteria for either type 1 or type 2. Amplification started from genomic DNA. Multiplex PCR with 30 forward and 13 reverse primers amplified the TCR beta CDR3. TCRdb reprocessed the multiplex PCR reads with MiXCR, giving one entry per CDR3 protein. The profile covers 250,000 or so distinct CDR3 sequences, with roughly 50% appearing a single time and roughly 13% taken by the ten largest.

The chain joins TRBV24-1 to TRBJ2-1, with D perhaps TRBD2 (5 bases). The sample was peripheral blood mononuclear cells (PBMCs). This clonotype was obtained from a man aged 18 to 30 with type 2 diabetes. CDR3 protein: CATSDPGPPADNEQFF. The CDR3 bases are TGTGCCACCAGTGACCCCGGGCCTCCAGCGGACAATGAGCAGTTCTTC.